The subject of this entry is one TCR beta chain. This sample is part of a study of CD39 and CD103 CD8 tumor-infiltrating T cells. Germline CDR1 is SGHNT and CDR2 is YYREEE (reference sequence). V lost 5 bases to trimming and J lost 2 bases, with 8 bases between them. The CDR3 totals 13 residues. Profiled with immunoSEQ multiplex PCR; TCRdb holds only in-frame clones, not every one. This repertoire shows 1,500 to 1,900 clones, roughly 50% found once; its top ten account for roughly 20%. Patients were not receiving therapy at sample collection. CD8 TILs were sorted as CD3+CD4-CD8+CD45RA-, split by CD39/CD103 into DN, SP, DP.

The sample comprised CD39- CD103+ CD8+ T cells sorted from the tumor. Noted subset: CD103+CD39- single-positive CD45RA- CD8 T cells. This receptor was taken from a human donor with head and neck squamous cell carcinoma. The V gene is TRBV5-4, the J gene TRBJ2-1; tentative D call: TRBD2 (5 bases). In DNA form, the CDR3 reads TGTGCCAGCAGGGACGGGACCTACAATGAGCAGTTCTTC. Encoded protein: CASRDGTYNEQFF.